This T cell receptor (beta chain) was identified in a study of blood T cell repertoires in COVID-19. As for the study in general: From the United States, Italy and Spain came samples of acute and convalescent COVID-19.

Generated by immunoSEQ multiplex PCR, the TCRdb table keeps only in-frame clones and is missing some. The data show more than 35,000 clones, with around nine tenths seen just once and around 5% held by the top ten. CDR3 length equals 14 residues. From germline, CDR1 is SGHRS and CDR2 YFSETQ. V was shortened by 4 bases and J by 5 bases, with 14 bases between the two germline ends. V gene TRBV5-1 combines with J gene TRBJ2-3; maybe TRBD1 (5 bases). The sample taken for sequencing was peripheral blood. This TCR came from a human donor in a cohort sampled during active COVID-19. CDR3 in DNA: TGCGCCAGCAGCCCCAAGACAGCTGGAGATACGCAGTATTTT. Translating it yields CASSPKTAGDTQYF.